The 26 T cell receptor beta chains below were found in one sample sequenced in a study of T cells after yellow fever vaccination. TCRdb reprocessed the 5' RACE reads with MiXCR, giving one entry per CDR3 protein. The data contain 150,000 to 200,000 distinct CDR3 sequences, approximately 10% of them singletons. The material was CD8+ T cells sorted from PBMCs, obtained 15 days after the yellow fever booster vaccination. These receptors all come from a young man who received the YFV17D yellow fever vaccine.

The V and J genes are TRBV5-1 and TRBJ1-1; maybe TRBD1 (5 bases). Trimming took 4 bases from V and 6 from J, leaving 13 bases between them. Germline CDR1 is SGHRS and CDR2 is YFSETQ. This CDR3 region has 13 residues. CDR3 residues: CASSPGPKPEAFF. CDR3 in DNA: TGCGCCAGCAGCCCGGGACCCAAGCCTGAAGCTTTCTTT.

This clonotype occurred a few times. The gene calls are TRBV7-8 and TRBJ2-4; 7 bases agree with TRBD1. The V gene end was trimmed by 5 bases and the J gene end by 7 bases; junction bases not matched to a gene: 11. CDR1 and CDR2 (germline): SGHVS, FQNEAQ. This CDR3 region has 15 residues. CDR3 protein: CASSHGTGALNIQYF. In DNA, the CDR3 is TGTGCCAGCAGCCACGGAACAGGGGCTTTGAACATTCAGTACTTC.

The chain combines TRBV28 with TRBJ2-7, with a tentative D call TRBD2 (6 bases). V gave up 6 bases and J gave up 4 bases, with 16 bases separating them. Per germline, CDR1 MDHEN and CDR2 SYDVKM. This CDR3 region has 14 residues. CDR3 DNA: TGTGCCAGCAGCCGCGGCTGGGGGGTATACGAGCAGTACGTC. This encodes CASSRGWGVYEQYV.

This chain links TRBV7-8 with TRBJ2-1; 10 bases line up with TRBD1. The CDR3 length is 16 residues. The V segment lost 5 bases and the J segment 4 bases; nucleotides outside the gene matches: 8. The germline V gene has CDR1 SGHVS and CDR2 FQNEAQ. The DNA of the CDR3 is TGTGCCAGCAGCCTTGGACAGGGGGGTAGTTACAATGAGCAGTTCTTC. This gives the protein CASSLGQGGSYNEQFF.

This rearrangement joins TRBV27 to TRBJ2-7; the match to TRBD1 covers 7 bases. V lost 4 bases, J lost 6 bases, and 9 bases stayed unmatched. The CDR3 has 14 amino acids. CDR1 and CDR2 from the germline V gene are MNHEY and SMNVEV (reference sequence). This chain's CDR3 is CASSSGTVPGEQYV. In DNA form, the CDR3 reads TGTGCCAGCAGTTCCGGGACAGTTCCTGGCGAGCAGTACGTC.

This clonotype was recorded only once. The CDR3 nucleotides read TGTGCCAGCAGATCCCTTTCCGGGGGGGCCCAAGAGACCCAGTACTTC. It encodes CASRSLSGGAQETQYF. The J gene is TRBJ2-5, the V gene TRBV6-5, with TRBD2 matching 8 bases. Trimming removed 6 bases from V and 1 base from J; junction bases left unmatched: 10. This CDR3 has 16 residues. Germline V CDR1 and CDR2: MNHEY, SVGAGI.

The chain uses TRBV7-3 and TRBJ2-2, with unresolved D. Trimming pared 6 bases from V and 4 bases from J, leaving 12 bases between. CDR1 is SGHTA, CDR2 FQGTGA, per germline. The CDR3 extends over 14 amino acids. CDR3 nucleotide sequence: TGTGCCAGCAGGTCCGTCCCGAGCACCGGGGAGCTGTTTTTT. This translates into CASRSVPSTGELFF.

This clonotype has only a few counts. The J gene is TRBJ2-1, the V gene TRBV5-6; 7 bases agree with TRBD1. Germline V gene data show CDR1 as SGHDT and CDR2 as YYEEEE. This CDR3 has 15 residues. V was pared by 2 bases and J by 6 bases, with 8 bases of the junction left unmatched. CDR3 loop: CASSFWNKGANEQFF. Written as DNA, the CDR3 is TGTGCCAGCAGCTTTTGGAACAAGGGGGCCAATGAGCAGTTCTTC. Looking up the rest from reference TRBV5-6 and TRBJ2-1 gives the full variable domain: DAGVTQSPTHLIKTRGQQVTLRCSPKSGHDTVSWYQQALGQGPQFIFQYYEEEERQRGNFPDRFSGHQFPNYSSELNVNALLLGDSALYLCASSFWNKGANEQFFGPGTRLTVL.

This clonotype was counted many times. This chain connects TRBV13 to TRBJ2-5, with 10 positions matching TRBD2. V gave up 1 base and J gave up 2 bases; unmatched junction bases: 1. This CDR3 contains 15 residues. The germline gives CDR1 PRHDT, CDR2 FYEKMQ (reference sequence). The CDR3 nucleotides read TGTGCCAGCAGCTTAGAAGCGGGGGGGCAAGAGACCCAGTACTTC. Translating gives CASSLEAGGQETQYF.

V usage is TRBV12-3 or TRBV12-4 and J usage is TRBJ2-1; D might be TRBD2 (6 bases). The CDR3 is made up of 14 amino acids. V was cut by 6 bases and J by 8 bases, with 17 bases left in between. The CDR3, as DNA: TGTGCCAGCAGGCTGGGACTCCGAGGGGATGAGCAGTTCTTC. It encodes CASRLGLRGDEQFF.

This clonotype came up a few times. The chain recombines TRBV7-9 with TRBJ2-1; D is undetermined. Trimming removed 3 bases at V and 15 bases at J, with 15 bases between. The V gene's germline CDR1 is SEHNR and CDR2 FQNEAQ (reference sequence). The CDR3 contains 12 residues. The DNA of the CDR3 is TGTGCCAGCAGCTTTTATCGGTTTGGGGTGTTCTTC. It is translated as CASSFYRFGVFF.

J is TRBJ1-2 and V is TRBV7-9; D gene ambiguous. CDR1 SEHNR and CDR2 FQNEAQ come from the germline V gene (reference sequence). CDR3 length: 11 amino acids. V was cut by 5 bases and J by 7 bases, with 8 bases left in between. CDR3 sequence (DNA): TGTGCCAGCAGCATCTCATTTGGCTACACCTTC. Translating it yields CASSISFGYTF.

This clonotype was found a few times. This sequence joins TRBV3-1 and TRBJ2-2, with TRBD2 as a possible D gene (6 bases). V lost 1 base to trimming and J lost 6 bases, with 15 bases between them. Germline V CDR1 and CDR2: LGHDT, YNNKEL (reference sequence). This CDR3 is built from 16 residues. The CDR3 nucleotides read TGTGCCAGCAGCCAAGTTACGGGACTGGATCCCGGGGAGCTGTTTTTT. Translation: CASSQVTGLDPGELFF.

The chain links TRBV7-9 to TRBJ2-3, with 15 bases aligning to TRBD2. The V and J ends lost 4 bases and 4 bases, in that order; junction bases with no gene match: 15. The CDR3 totals 20 residues. The germline CDR1 and CDR2 sequences are SEHNR and FQNEAQ (reference sequence). In nucleotides, the CDR3 is TGTGCCAGCAGCTCCTCCGGGACTAGCGGGGGGAAATACGTGGCAGATACGCAGTATTTT. Protein product: CASSSSGTSGGKYVADTQYF.

This clonotype appeared a few times. The chain has TRBV4-1 and TRBJ2-2; a weak D match, TRBD1 (5 bases). The V end lost 6 bases, the J end lost 6 bases, and 11 bases lay between the germline ends. The CDR3 is 13 residues long. The germline gives CDR1 MGHRA, CDR2 YSYEKL. The CDR3 DNA reads as TGCGCCAGCAGGCAGGGTATCCCCGGGGAGCTGTTTTTT. Its translation: CASRQGIPGELFF.

This CDR3 reads CASSRGQGSTDTQYF. Written as DNA, the CDR3 is TGCGCCAGCAGCCGGGGACAGGGGAGCACAGATACGCAGTATTTT. The rearrangement uses TRBV4-1 and TRBJ2-3; 10 bases fit TRBD1. Germline trimming cut 4 bases from V and 0 bases from J; bases unmatched to any gene: 1. The germline V gene encodes CDR1 MGHRA and CDR2 YSYEKL. This CDR3 has 15 amino acids.

J is TRBJ2-5 and V is TRBV7-9; 11 bases map to TRBD2. The CDR3 contains 15 residues. The germline V gene encodes CDR1 SEHNR and CDR2 FQNEAQ (reference sequence). J gave up 2 bases and V 1 base, and 0 bases lay outside the gene matches. The CDR3 DNA reads TGTGCCAGCAGCTTAGTAGCGGGGGGGCAAGAGACCCAGTACTTC. It encodes CASSLVAGGQETQYF.

This clonotype was observed a handful of times. This chain uses TRBV7-2 with TRBJ2-7; TRBD2 agrees at 8 bases. With 2 bases clipped from V and 1 base from J, the junction kept 4 bases outside the gene matches. In germline, CDR1 is SGHTA, CDR2 FQGNSA. CDR3 size: 15 residues. For the CDR3, the DNA is TGTGCCAGCAGCTTATCGGGACTAGTTTCCTACGAGCAGTACGTC. Translation gives CASSLSGLVSYEQYV.

V and J are TRBV5-1 and TRBJ2-3, with D perhaps matching TRBD1 (6 bases). V gave up 3 bases and J gave up 1 base, with 12 bases separating them. Germline CDR1 reads SGHRS; CDR2 reads YFSETQ. The length of the CDR3 is 15 residues. The CDR3 region has the DNA TGCGCCAGCAGCTCCAGGGGTTTTGGCACAGATACGCAGTATTTT. Translated: CASSSRGFGTDTQYF.

The chain combines TRBV12-3 or TRBV12-4 with TRBJ2-2; perhaps TRBD1 as D (5 bases). The V gene lost 3 bases and the J gene lost 5 bases, with 7 bases spanning the gap. This CDR3 is 13 amino acids long. The CDR3 loop reads CASSFRVTGELFF. In nucleotides, the CDR3 is TGTGCCAGCAGTTTCAGGGTTACCGGGGAGCTGTTTTTT.

The chain uses TRBV4-1 and TRBJ1-2; TRBD1 aligns across 11 bases. Germline V gene lookup returns CDR1 MGHRA and CDR2 YSYEKL. The CDR3 has 16 amino acids. With V trimmed by 3 bases and J by 6 bases, 9 bases remained unmatched. The DNA of the CDR3 is TGCGCCAGCAGCCAGAGGACAGGGGGCGCCATCGATGGCTACACCTTC. This codes for CASSQRTGGAIDGYTF.

The sample holds many counts of this clonotype. The V gene is TRBV12-3 or TRBV12-4, the J gene TRBJ2-4; no reliable D call. There are 12 residues in the CDR3. Between the trimmed V and J ends, which lost 5 bases and 9 bases, there was a span of 11 bases. CDR3 bases: TGTGCCAGCAGTCCCATTCGCCCCATTCAGTACTTC. Residues: CASSPIRPIQYF.

This clonotype has at least ten counts. The chain carries TRBV4-1 and TRBJ2-1, with 7 bases aligning to TRBD2. V gave up 0 bases and J gave up 9 bases; unmatched junction bases: 2. Looked up from germline, CDR1 is MGHRA and CDR2 is YSYEKL. CDR3 size: 13 residues. The CDR3 coding sequence is TGCGCCAGCAGCCAAGAGGCGGGGGTTGAGCAGTTCTTC. Protein: CASSQEAGVEQFF.

The V gene is TRBV10-2, the J gene TRBJ2-5, with TRBD1 matching over 10 bases. The CDR3 sequence is 14 residues long. Trimming cost V 6 bases and J 4 bases; bases outside gene matches: 5. Germline lookup yields CDR1 WSHSY and CDR2 SAAADI. CDR3 residues: CASSSTGGGETQYF. The CDR3 DNA sequence: TGCGCCAGCAGCTCGACAGGGGGCGGAGAGACCCAGTACTTC.

This clonotype was found many times. The CDR3 bases are TGTGCCACCAGCACGGGAGGCGCAGGGTCGGACAATGAGCAGTTCTTC. Translated: CATSTGGAGSDNEQFF. The rearrangement links TRBV15 to TRBJ2-1; TRBD2 agrees at 7 bases. CDR1 and CDR2 (germline): LNHNV, YYDKDF (reference sequence). The CDR3 length is 16 residues. After removal of 4 bases from V and 5 bases from J, the junction contained 11 bases not matched to a gene.

This clonotype has more than one count but fewer than ten. This sequence joins TRBV6-5 and TRBJ1-2; 8 bases are shared with TRBD1. The CDR3 covers 17 residues. The germline V gene encodes CDR1 MNHEY and CDR2 SVGAGI. After removal of 6 bases from V and 2 bases from J, the junction contained 14 bases not matched to a gene. CDR3 protein: CASSPYGTGIPNYGYTF. The CDR3 DNA reads as TGTGCCAGCAGCCCTTACGGGACAGGTATCCCCAACTATGGCTACACCTTC.